The 5 T cell receptor beta chains listed next were all sequenced from one sample in a study of cytomegalovirus exposure and HLA in healthy donors. A multiplex PCR was run with 60 Vbeta primers and 13 Jbeta primers. Data came from immunoSEQ multiplex PCR; TCRdb stores just in-frame clones and leaves some out. The table records some 150,000 clones, over 75% of them present only once. The sample taken for sequencing was PBMCs. Receptor source: a middle-aged man in good health and CMV-seronegative.

In this sample, this clone turned up once. The chain employs TRBV4-1 and TRBJ2-5, with 11 positions matching TRBD1. V gave up 0 bases and J gave up 5 bases; unmatched junction bases: 5. Germline lookup yields CDR1 MGHRA and CDR2 YSYEKL. There are 16 residues in the CDR3. The CDR3 DNA follows: TGCGCCAGCAGCCAAGAGAGGGACAGGGGGAGGGAGACCCAGTACTTC. Translation: CASSQERDRGRETQYF.

The V gene is TRBV7-8, the J gene TRBJ2-1; possibly TRBD1 for D (6 bases). The CDR3 sequence is 15 residues long. V lost 5 bases, J lost 1 base, and 12 bases lay in between. Germline loops: CDR1 SGHVS, CDR2 FQNEAQ. Here the CDR3 DNA reads TGTGCCAGCAGCCCGAGGGGGATTTCCTACAATGAGCAGTTCTTC. Protein: CASSPRGISYNEQFF.

The chain uses TRBV15 and TRBJ2-3, with TRBD2 matching over 8 bases. The CDR3 has 16 residues. Trimming took 5 bases from V and 4 from J; bases not matched to a gene: 11. From germline, CDR1 is LNHNV and CDR2 YYDKDF (reference sequence). CDR3 sequence (DNA): TGTGCCACCAGCCGGCGTCCGGGGGGGCATGCAGATACGCAGTATTTT. Protein: CATSRRPGGHADTQYF.

The CDR3 here is CASSLPGRAYEQYF. The CDR3 DNA sequence: TGTGCCAGCAGCCTCCCGGGTAGAGCGTACGAGCAGTACTTC. This chain uses TRBV11-2 with TRBJ2-7; D gene unclear. There are 14 residues in the CDR3. Trimming pared 5 bases from V and 4 bases from J, leaving 15 bases between. CDR1 is SGHAT and CDR2 is FQNNGV in the germline V gene. The variable domain in full, with the rest retrieved from reference TRBV11-2 and TRBJ2-7, is EAGVAQSPRYKIIEKRQSVAFWCNPISGHATLYWYQQILGQGPKLLIQFQNNGVVDDSQLPKDRFSAERLKGVDSTLKIQPAKLEDSAVYLCASSLPGRAYEQYFGPGTRLTVT.

The J gene is TRBJ1-3, the V gene TRBV6-5; D is unresolved. This CDR3 contains 16 residues. V gave up 4 bases and J gave up 4 bases, with 17 bases separating them. Germline loops: CDR1 MNHEY, CDR2 SVGAGI. This CDR3 is CASSFSGSFIGNTIYF. In DNA, the CDR3 is TGTGCCAGCAGTTTCTCGGGCAGTTTCATCGGAAACACCATATATTTT.